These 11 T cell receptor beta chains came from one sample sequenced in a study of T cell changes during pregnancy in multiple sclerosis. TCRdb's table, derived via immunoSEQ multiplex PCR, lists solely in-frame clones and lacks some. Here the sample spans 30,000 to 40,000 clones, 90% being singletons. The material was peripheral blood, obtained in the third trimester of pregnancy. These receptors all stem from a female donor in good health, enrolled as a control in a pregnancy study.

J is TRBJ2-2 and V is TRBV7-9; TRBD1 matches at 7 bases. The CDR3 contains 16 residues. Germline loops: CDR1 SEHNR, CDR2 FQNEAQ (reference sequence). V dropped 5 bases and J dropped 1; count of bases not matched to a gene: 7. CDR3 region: CASSTSNRGNTGELFF. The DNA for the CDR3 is TGTGCCAGCAGCACGTCGAACAGGGGGAACACCGGGGAGCTGTTTTTT.

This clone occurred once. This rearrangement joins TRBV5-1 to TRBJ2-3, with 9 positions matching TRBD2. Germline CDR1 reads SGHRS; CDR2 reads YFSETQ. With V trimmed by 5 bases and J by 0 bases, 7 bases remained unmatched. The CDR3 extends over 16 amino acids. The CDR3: CASSDTSGSSTDTQYF. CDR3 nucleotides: TGCGCCAGCAGTGACACTAGCGGGTCGAGCACAGATACGCAGTATTTT.

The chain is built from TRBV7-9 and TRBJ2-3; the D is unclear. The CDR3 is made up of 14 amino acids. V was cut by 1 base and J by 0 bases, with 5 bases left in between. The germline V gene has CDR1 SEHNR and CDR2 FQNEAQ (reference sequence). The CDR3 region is CASSLVQSTDTQYF. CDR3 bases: TGTGCCAGCAGCTTAGTACAGAGCACAGATACGCAGTATTTT. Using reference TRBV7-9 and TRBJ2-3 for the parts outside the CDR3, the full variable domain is DTGVSQNPRHKITKRGQNVTFRCDPISEHNRLYWYRQTLGQGPEFLTYFQNEAQLEKSRLLSDRFSAERPKGSFSTLEIQRTEQGDSAMYLCASSLVQSTDTQYFGPGTRLTVL.

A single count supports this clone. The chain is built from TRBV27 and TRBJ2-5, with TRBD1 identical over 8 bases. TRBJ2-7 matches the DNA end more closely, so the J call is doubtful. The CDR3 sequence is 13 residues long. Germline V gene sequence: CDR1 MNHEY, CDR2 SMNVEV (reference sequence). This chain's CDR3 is CASRTGRSYEQYF. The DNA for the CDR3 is TGTGCCAGTAGGACAGGGAGGTCCTACGAGCAGTACTTC.

The CDR3 sequence: CASSGLVGQFF. In nucleotides, the CDR3 is TGTGCCAGCAGTGGGCTCGTTGGGCAGTTCTTC. V and J are TRBV25-1 and TRBJ2-1; D gene unclear. The germline CDR1 and CDR2 sequences are MGHDK and SYGVNS. CDR3 length equals 11 residues. Deletions cut 4 bases from V and 12 bases from J, with 10 bases between.

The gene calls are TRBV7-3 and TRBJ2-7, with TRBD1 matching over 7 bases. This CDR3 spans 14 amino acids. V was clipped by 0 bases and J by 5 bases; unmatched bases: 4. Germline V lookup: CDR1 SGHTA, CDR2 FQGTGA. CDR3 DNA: TGTGCCAGCAGCTTAACGGGCCAGGGGGACGAGCAGTACTTC. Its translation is CASSLTGQGDEQYF. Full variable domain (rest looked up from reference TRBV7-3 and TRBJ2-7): GAGVSQTPSNKVTEKGKYVELRCDPISGHTALYWYRQSLGQGPEFLIYFQGTGAADDSGLPNDRFFAVRPEGSVSTLKIQRTERGDSAVYLCASSLTGQGDEQYFGPGTRLTVT.

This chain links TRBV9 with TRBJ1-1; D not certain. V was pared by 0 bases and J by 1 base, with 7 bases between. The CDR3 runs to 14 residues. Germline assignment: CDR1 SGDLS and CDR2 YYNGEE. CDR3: CASSVELGNTEAFF. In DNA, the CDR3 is TGTGCCAGCAGCGTAGAGCTTGGGAACACTGAAGCTTTCTTT.

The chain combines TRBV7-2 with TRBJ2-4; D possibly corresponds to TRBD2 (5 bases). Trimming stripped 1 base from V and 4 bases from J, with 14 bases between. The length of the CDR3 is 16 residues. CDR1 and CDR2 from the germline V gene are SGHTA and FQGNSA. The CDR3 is CASSLVTGIIKNIQYF. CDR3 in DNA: TGTGCCAGCAGCTTAGTAACGGGGATCATTAAAAACATTCAGTACTTC.

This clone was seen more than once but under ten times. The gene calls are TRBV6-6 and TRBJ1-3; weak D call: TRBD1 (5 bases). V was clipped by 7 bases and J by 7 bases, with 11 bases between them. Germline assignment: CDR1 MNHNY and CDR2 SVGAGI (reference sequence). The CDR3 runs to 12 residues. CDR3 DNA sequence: TGTGCCAGCAATGGGGGGTGGAACACCATATATTTT. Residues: CASNGGWNTIYF.

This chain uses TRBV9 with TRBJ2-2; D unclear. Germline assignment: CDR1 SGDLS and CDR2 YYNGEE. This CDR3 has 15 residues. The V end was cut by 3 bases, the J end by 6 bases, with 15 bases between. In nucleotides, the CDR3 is TGTGCCAGCAGCGGGCCCCACAGTTCCTCCGGGGAGCTGTTTTTT. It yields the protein CASSGPHSSSGELFF.

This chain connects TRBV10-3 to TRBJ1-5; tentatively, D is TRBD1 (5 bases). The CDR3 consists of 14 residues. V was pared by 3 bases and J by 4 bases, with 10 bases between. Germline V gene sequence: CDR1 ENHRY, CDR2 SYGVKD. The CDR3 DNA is TGTGCCATCAGTGAACCGGGGGGGAATCAGCCCCAGCATTTT. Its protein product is CAISEPGGNQPQHF.